These 6 T cell receptor beta chains were sequenced from one sample in a study of T cell repertoires in cytomegalovirus infection. TCRdb itself ran the reads through MiXCR, one entry per CDR3 protein. The profile covers roughly 720,000 distinct CDR3 sequences, with roughly 36% appearing a single time and roughly 2.8% taken by the ten largest. Sequencing was performed on PBMCs. The receptors stem from a human donor in good health (CMV status not recorded). Some clones in this sample may be carry-over from other donors' samples.

This chain connects TRBV24-1 to TRBJ2-1, with TRBD2 matching 7 bases. Trimming removed 6 bases from V and 2 bases from J; junction bases left unmatched: 9. The CDR3 contains 16 residues. Looked up from germline, CDR1 is KGHDR and CDR2 is SFDVKD. CDR3 DNA sequence: TGTGCCACCAGTCAGAACGGGAGGAGCACCTACAATGAGCAGTTCTTC. This sequence encodes CATSQNGRSTYNEQFF.

The rearrangement joins TRBV12-3 or TRBV12-4 to TRBJ1-5; D is uncertain. The CDR3 has 15 amino acids. V lost 0 bases to trimming and J lost 4 bases, with 10 bases between them. The DNA of the CDR3 is TGTGCCAGCAGTTTAGCGGGGAGTCCTAATCAGCCCCAGCATTTT. Its translation: CASSLAGSPNQPQHF.

This clonotype has only a few counts. This chain connects TRBV4-1 to TRBJ2-7; tentatively, D is TRBD1 (6 bases). The germline CDR1 and CDR2 sequences are MGHRA and YSYEKL. This CDR3 spans 17 amino acids. V was shortened by 5 bases and J by 5 bases, with 25 bases between the two germline ends. The CDR3 protein is CASSERNRAQGSNEQYF. DNA of the CDR3: TGCGCCAGCAGCGAAAGAAATAGGGCACAGGGTTCGAACGAGCAGTACTTC.

This rearrangement joins TRBV29-1 to TRBJ2-1; D may be TRBD1 (5 bases). This CDR3 contains 11 residues. Trimming removed 7 bases at V and 7 bases at J, with 11 bases between. Germline V gene data show CDR1 as SQVTM and CDR2 as ANQGSEA. The CDR3 loop reads CSAPQGNEQFF. CDR3 nucleotide sequence: TGCAGCGCGCCCCAGGGTAATGAGCAGTTCTTC.

This clonotype was detected a few times. This chain links TRBV24-1 with TRBJ2-1, with D maybe TRBD2 (7 bases). The CDR3 length is 16 residues. Germline V gives CDR1 KGHDR, CDR2 SFDVKD. The V and J ends lost 4 bases and 7 bases respectively, with 19 bases between them. The CDR3 DNA reads as TGTGCCACCAGTGACCCTGGAGGGGGGGGCATGAATGAGCAGTTCTTC. As protein: CATSDPGGGGMNEQFF.

This clonotype has more than one count but fewer than ten. The chain combines TRBV7-8 with TRBJ1-1; 11 nucleotides agree with TRBD1. Germline V gene sequence: CDR1 SGHVS, CDR2 FQNEAQ. V gave up 4 bases and J gave up 0 bases; unmatched junction bases: 4. The CDR3 spans 16 residues. CDR3 in amino acids: CASSSRDRGMNTEAFF. The CDR3 coding sequence is TGTGCCAGCAGCTCACGGGACAGGGGGATGAACACTGAAGCTTTCTTT.